This TCR beta chain emerged from a study of shared T cell receptors in the human thymus. Measured with immunoSEQ multiplex PCR; TCRdb has only the in-frame clones, and not every one. The sample holds about 610,000 clones, around nine tenths seen once. In its sample, this clone was seen a few times. The same data also went into a second study, on human thymus T cells. According to that study: Thymus tissue for the work was resected from patients undergoing corrective heart surgery.

This TCR was recovered from a boy under three years old with a congenital heart defect. The sample was thymocytes.

Here the CDR3 reads CASQGTGQGAHEQYF. Here the CDR3 DNA reads TGTGCCAGCCAGGGGACGGGACAGGGTGCTCACGAGCAGTACTTC. This chain connects TRBV18 to TRBJ2-7, with 9 bases aligning to TRBD1. CDR3 length equals 15 residues. V shed 8 bases and J 5 bases; nucleotides not matched to a gene: 13. The germline CDR1 and CDR2 sequences are KGHSH and LQKENI.